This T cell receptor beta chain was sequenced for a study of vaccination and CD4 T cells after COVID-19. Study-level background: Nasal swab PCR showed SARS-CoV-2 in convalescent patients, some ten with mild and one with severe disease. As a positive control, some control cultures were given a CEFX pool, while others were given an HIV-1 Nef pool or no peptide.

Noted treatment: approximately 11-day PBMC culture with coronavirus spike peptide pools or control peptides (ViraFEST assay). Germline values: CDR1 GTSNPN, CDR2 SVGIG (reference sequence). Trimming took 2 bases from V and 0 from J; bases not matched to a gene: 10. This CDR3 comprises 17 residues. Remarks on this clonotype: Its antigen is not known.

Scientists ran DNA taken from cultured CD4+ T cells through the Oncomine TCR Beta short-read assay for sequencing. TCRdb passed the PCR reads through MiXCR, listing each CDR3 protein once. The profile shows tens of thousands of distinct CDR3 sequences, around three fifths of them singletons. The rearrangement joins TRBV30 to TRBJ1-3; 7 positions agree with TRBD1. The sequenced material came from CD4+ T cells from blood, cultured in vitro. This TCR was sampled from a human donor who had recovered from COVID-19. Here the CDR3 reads CAWSSGWTGRSGNTIYF. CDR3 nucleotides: TGTGCCTGGAGTTCGGGGTGGACAGGCCGCTCTGGAAACACCATATATTTT.